Listed here is a single T cell receptor (beta chain). Its cognate antigen is unknown. This CDR3 region has 16 residues. The sample originates from a study of T-cell memory formation after mild COVID-19. Study context: Clusters were largely donor specific.

The study's findings and limits: Those CD4+ clones that contracted were mainly in CM and EM (CD8+ ones in EMRA). In pre-infection memory, a portion of responding clones appeared, which suggested that cross-reactive memory joined.

TCRdb recomputed calls from the 5' RACE reads with MiXCR, one row per CDR3 protein. The table includes a few hundred thousand distinct CDR3 sequences, around 21% detected once. The TCR sequence derives from an adult woman who had mild COVID-19 (a few samples of this study predate the infection). Cell type and time point are not known. The sample comprised PBMCs or a T cell subset sorted from them (not recorded which). The gene calls are TRBV21-1 and TRBJ2-7; the D call in the table, TRBD2, was not verified against the DNA. TRBV21-1 is flagged as a pseudogene. The CDR3: CASSSRTSGGPYEQYF. The CDR3 DNA reads TGTGCCAGCAGCAGCCGGACTAGCGGGGGGCCCTACGAGCAGTACTTC.